This T cell receptor (beta chain) stems from a study of blood T cell repertoires in COVID-19. V was shortened by 1 base and J by 4 bases, with 14 bases between the two germline ends. Germline loops: CDR1 LGHDT, CDR2 YNNKEL (reference sequence). The CDR3 length is 16 residues. The assay was immunoSEQ multiplex PCR, and TCRdb's table has in-frame clones only and misses some. The sample includes approximately 190,000 clones, 80% to 85% of them seen just once. This clone was seen more than once but under ten times. The sample consisted of PBMCs or T cells enriched from blood (not recorded which). J is TRBJ1-3 and V is TRBV3-1 (or the pseudogene TRBV3-2); no reliable D call. The receptor comes from a man aged 40-50 years who had recovered from COVID-19. The CDR3 nucleotides are TGTGCCAGCAGCCAAGGGGCCCAGGTCCTAGGAAACACCATATATTTT. Translation: CASSQGAQVLGNTIYF.